This T cell receptor beta chain was sequenced in a study of tumor-infiltrating lymphocytes in primary liver carcinoma. Extraction also yielded germline DNA, while blood RNA was obtained from unsorted whole blood. Priming with a constant-region primer yielded TCR beta cDNA from about 540 ng total RNA. Libraries of TCR beta came from three nested multiplex PCR rounds with slightly modified ARM-PCR. Both of the initial two PCR rounds ran for approximately 11 cycles and employed TRBV1-TRBV30 forward primers alongside a C-beta reverse primer. TCRdb analysed the multiplex PCR reads with MiXCR anew, one entry per CDR3 protein. The repertoire has approximately 340,000 distinct CDR3 sequences, less than 70% of them found once; the top ten carry approximately 5.9%. The CDR3 totals 14 residues. CDR1 SQVTM and CDR2 ANQGSEA come from the germline V gene.

This clonotype originated in a man aged 35-49 years with primary liver carcinoma and hepatitis B virus infection. Sequenced input: peripheral blood. The chain combines TRBV29-1 with TRBJ2-3; D ambiguous. CDR3 in amino acids: CNVESYSRPDTQYF. DNA of the CDR3: TGCAATGTTGAGTCCTATTCACGGCCAGATACGCAGTATTTT.